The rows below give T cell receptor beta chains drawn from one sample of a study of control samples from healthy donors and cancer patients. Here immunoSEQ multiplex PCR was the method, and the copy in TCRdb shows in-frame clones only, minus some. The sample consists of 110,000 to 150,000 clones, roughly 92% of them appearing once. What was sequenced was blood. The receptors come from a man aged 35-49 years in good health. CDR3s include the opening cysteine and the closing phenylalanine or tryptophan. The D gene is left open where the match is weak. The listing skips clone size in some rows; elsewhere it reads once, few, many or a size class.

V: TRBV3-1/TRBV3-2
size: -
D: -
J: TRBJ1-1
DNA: TGTGCCAGCAGCCAACCGGGCCAGAACACTGAAGCTTTCTTT
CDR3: CASSQPGQNTEAFF

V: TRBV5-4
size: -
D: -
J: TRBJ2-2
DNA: TGTGCCAGCAGCTACAGACAGGACACCGGGGAGCTGTTTTTT
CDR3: CASSYRQDTGELFF

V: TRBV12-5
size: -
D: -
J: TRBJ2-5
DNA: TGTGCTAGTGGTTTGTGGGTCCAGGGGTCGGCCCAGTACTTC
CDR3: CASGLWVQGSAQYF

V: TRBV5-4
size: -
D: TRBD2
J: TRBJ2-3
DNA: TGTGCCAGCAGCCCGGCGGTAGCGGGGCTCGGCACAGATACGCAGTATTTT
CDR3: CASSPAVAGLGTDTQYF

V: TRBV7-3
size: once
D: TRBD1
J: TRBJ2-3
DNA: TGTGCCAGCAGCGTAGACAGGGTAGATACGCAGTATTTT
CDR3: CASSVDRVDTQYF

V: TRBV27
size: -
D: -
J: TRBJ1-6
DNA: TGTGCCAGCAGTATCGGGACAAACTCACCCCTCCACTTT
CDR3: CASSIGTNSPLHF

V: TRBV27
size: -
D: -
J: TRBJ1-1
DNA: TGTGCCAGCAGCCTAGGGCGTAACACTGAAGCTTTCTTT
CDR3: CASSLGRNTEAFF

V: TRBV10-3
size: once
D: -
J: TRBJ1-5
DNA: TGTGCCACGGACCAGGGGAGCAATCAGCCCCAGCATTTT
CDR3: CATDQGSNQPQHF

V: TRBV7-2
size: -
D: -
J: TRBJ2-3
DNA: TGTGCCAGCAGCTTAGACGGGACTAGCACAGATACGCAGTATTTT
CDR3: CASSLDGTSTDTQYF

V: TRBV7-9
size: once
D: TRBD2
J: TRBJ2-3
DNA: TGTGCCAGCAGCCCGGGGTACGGGACTACCTTCTTCAGCACAGATACGCAGTATTTT
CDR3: CASSPGYGTTFFSTDTQYF

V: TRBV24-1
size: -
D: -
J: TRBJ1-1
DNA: TGTGCCACCAGTGATTCCGGACGGACTGAAGCTTTCTTT
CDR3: CATSDSGRTEAFF

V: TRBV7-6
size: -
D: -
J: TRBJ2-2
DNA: TGTGCCAGCAGCTTATCGAACACCGGGGAGCTGTTTTTT
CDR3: CASSLSNTGELFF

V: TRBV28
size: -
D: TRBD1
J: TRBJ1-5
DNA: TGTGCCAGCAGTGGGGATGGGACAGGGGATCAGCCCCAGCATTTT
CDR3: CASSGDGTGDQPQHF

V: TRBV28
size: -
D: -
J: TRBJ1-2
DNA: TGTGCCAGCAGTTCTCCGAGGGCGGGACGTGGCTACACCTTC
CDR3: CASSSPRAGRGYTF

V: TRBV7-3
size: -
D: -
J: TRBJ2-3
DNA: TGTGCCAGCAGCTTATTGCACACAGATACGCAGTATTTT
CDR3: CASSLLHTDTQYF

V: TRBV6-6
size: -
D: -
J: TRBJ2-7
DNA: TGTGCCAGCAGCCCTATCGACGAGCAGTACTTC
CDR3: CASSPIDEQYF

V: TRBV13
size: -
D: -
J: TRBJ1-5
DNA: TGTGCCAGCAGCTCCCTCGGGGGGCCCCAGCATTTT
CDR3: CASSSLGGPQHF

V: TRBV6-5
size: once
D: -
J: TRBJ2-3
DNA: TGTGCCAGCACCAGTGCGGGGAGCACAGATACGCAGTATTTT
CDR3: CASTSAGSTDTQYF

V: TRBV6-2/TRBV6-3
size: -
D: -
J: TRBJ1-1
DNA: TGTGCCAGCAGTTACTCGAGGGATAGACAGACCATGAACACTGAAGCTTTCTTT
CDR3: CASSYSRDRQTMNTEAFF

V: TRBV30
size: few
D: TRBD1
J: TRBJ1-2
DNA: TGTGCCTGGAGCGCCAGGGGGAACTATGGCTACACCTTC
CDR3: CAWSARGNYGYTF

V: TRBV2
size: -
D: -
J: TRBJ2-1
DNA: TGTGCCAGCAGTGAATGGGAAGGTGAGCAGTTCTTC
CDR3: CASSEWEGEQFF

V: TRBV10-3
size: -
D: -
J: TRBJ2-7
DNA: TGTGCCATCAGTCGGGGGACCTACGAGCAGTACTTC
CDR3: CAISRGTYEQYF

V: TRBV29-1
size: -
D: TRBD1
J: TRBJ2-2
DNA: TGCAGCGTAGCATACAGGGGCGTTTACGGGGAGCTGTTTTTT
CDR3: CSVAYRGVYGELFF

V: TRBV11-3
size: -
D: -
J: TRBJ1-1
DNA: TGTGCCAGCAGCTTAGATCTTGGTGGTGAAGCTTTCTTT
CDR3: CASSLDLGGEAFF

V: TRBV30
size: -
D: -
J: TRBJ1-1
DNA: TGTGCCTGGAGTGTACTTTTGGGCGGGAACACTGAAGCTTTCTTT
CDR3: CAWSVLLGGNTEAFF

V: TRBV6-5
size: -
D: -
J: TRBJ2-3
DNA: TGTGCCAGCAGTTACTCGATGTCGACAGACACAGATACGCAGTATTTT
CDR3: CASSYSMSTDTDTQYF

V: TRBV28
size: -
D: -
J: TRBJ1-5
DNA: TGTGCCAGCAGTTTAGGGCAGGGGAATCAGCCCCAGCATTTT
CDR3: CASSLGQGNQPQHF

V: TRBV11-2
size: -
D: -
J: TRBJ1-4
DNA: TGTGCCAGCAGCTTAGGTGTGGCAGAAGCAGGTGAAAAACTGTTTTTT
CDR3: CASSLGVAEAGEKLFF

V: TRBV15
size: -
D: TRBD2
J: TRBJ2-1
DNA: TGTGCCACCAGCAAGGGACTAGCGGGAGCCTCCTCCTACAATGAGCAGTTCTTC
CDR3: CATSKGLAGASSYNEQFF

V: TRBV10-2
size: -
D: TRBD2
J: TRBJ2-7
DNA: TGCGCCAGCCAAGCGGGGGCGGATTTCGAGCAGTACTTC
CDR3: CASQAGADFEQYF

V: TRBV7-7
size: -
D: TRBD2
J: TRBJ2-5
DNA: TGTGCTGCCGGGGGGGAGACCCAGTACTTC
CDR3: CAAGGETQYF

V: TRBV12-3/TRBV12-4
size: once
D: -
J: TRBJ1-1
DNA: TGTGCCAGCAGTCCTTACATGAAACGAGCTTTCTTT
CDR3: CASSPYMKRAFF

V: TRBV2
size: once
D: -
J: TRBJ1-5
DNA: TGTGCCAGCAGTGAGGGGTGGGTGGGTCAGCCCCAGCATTTT
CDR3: CASSEGWVGQPQHF

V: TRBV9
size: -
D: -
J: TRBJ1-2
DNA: TGTGCCAGCAGCGTAGGGGCAGCTGGCTACACCTTC
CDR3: CASSVGAAGYTF

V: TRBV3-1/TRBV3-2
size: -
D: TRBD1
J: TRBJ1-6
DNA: TGTGCCAGCAGCCAAGGACAGGGGGCCTATAATTCACCCCTCCACTTT
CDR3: CASSQGQGAYNSPLHF

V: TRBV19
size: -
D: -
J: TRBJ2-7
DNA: TGTGCCAGTACCCCGACAGGAAAATCCGACGAGCAGTACTTC
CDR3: CASTPTGKSDEQYF

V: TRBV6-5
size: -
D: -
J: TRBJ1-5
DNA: TGTGCCAGCCGTCCTTTGGACATATTATCCCAGCCCCAGCATTTT
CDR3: CASRPLDILSQPQHF

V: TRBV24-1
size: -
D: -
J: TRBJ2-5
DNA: TGTGCCACCAGTGATTTTAGATACGAGGAGACCCAGTACTTC
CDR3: CATSDFRYEETQYF

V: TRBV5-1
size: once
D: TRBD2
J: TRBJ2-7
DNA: TGCGCCAGCAGCTTGGCCAGCGGGAGCTACGAGCAGTACTTC
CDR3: CASSLASGSYEQYF

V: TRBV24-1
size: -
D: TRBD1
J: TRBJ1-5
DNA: TGTGCCACACCTCGACAGGGGATATACAGTCAGCCCCAGCATTTT
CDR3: CATPRQGIYSQPQHF

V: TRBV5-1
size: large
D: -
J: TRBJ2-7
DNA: TGCGCCAGCAGCCCCAGAGGAGTATCCGAGCAGTACTTC
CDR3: CASSPRGVSEQYF